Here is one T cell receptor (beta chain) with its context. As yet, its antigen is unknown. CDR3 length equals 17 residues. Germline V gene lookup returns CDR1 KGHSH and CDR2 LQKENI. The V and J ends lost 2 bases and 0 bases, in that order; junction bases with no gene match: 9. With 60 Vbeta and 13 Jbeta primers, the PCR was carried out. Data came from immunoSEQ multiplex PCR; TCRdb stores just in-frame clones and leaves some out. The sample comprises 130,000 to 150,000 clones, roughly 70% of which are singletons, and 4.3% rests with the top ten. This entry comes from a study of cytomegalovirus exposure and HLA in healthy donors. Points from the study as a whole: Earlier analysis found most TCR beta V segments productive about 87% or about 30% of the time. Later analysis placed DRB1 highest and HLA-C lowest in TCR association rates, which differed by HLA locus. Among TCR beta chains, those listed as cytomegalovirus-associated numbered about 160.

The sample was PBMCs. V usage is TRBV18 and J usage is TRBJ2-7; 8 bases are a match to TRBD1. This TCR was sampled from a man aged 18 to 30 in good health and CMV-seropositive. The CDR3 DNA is TGTGCCAGCTCACCAATTTGGACAGGGCTAAGCTCCTACGAGCAGTACTTC. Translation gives CASSPIWTGLSSYEQYF.